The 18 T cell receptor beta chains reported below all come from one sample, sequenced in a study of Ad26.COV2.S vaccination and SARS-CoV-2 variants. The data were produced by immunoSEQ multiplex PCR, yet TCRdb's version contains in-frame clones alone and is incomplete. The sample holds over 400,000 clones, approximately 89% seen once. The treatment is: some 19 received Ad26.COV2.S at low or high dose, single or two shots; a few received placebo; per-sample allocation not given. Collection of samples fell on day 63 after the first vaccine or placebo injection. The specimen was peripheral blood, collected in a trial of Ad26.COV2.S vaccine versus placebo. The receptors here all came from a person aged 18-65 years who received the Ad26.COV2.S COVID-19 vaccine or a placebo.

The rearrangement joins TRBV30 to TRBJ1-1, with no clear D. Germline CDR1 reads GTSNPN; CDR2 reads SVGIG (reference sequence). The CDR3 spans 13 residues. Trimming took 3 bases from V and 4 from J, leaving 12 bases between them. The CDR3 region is CAWSSDRGTEAFF. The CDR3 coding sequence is TGTGCCTGGAGCTCAGATCGAGGCACTGAAGCTTTCTTT.

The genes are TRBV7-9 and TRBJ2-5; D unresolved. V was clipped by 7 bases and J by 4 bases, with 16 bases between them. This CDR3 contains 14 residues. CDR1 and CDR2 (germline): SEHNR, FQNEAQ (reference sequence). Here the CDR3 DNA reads TGTGCCAGCACAACTTGGACGGCTCGAGAGACCCAGTACTTC. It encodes CASTTWTARETQYF.

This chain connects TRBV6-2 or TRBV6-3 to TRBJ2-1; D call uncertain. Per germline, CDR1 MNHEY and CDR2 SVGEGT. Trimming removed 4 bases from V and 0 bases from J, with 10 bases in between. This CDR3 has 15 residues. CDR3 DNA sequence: TGTGCCAGCAGTTTCCGTCCCCACTCCTACAATGAGCAGTTCTTC. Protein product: CASSFRPHSYNEQFF.

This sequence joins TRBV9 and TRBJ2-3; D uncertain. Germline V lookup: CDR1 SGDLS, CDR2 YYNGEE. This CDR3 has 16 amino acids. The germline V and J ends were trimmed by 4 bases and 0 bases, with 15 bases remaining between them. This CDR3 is CASSPTARSSTDTQYF. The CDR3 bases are TGTGCCAGCAGCCCGACCGCCCGGTCTAGCACAGATACGCAGTATTTT.

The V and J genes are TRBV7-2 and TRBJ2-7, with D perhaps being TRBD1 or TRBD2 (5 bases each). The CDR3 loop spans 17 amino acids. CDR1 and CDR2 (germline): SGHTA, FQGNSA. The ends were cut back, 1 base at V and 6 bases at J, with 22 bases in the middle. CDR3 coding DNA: TGTGCCAGCAGCTTAGGCCGGGGCCAGGCTCCCCGGGGCGAGCAGTACTTC. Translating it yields CASSLGRGQAPRGEQYF.

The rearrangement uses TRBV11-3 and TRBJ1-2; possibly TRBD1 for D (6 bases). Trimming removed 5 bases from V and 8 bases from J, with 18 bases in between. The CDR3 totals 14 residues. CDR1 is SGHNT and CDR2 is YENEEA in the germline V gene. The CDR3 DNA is TGTGCCAGCAGCCGCTACAGGGAGGTGGGAGGCTACACCTTC. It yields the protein CASSRYREVGGYTF.

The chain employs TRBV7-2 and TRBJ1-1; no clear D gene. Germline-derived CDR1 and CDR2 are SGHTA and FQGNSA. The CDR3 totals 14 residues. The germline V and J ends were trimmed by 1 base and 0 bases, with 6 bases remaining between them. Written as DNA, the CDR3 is TGTGCCAGCAGCTTAGACATTTTGAACACTGAAGCTTTCTTT. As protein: CASSLDILNTEAFF. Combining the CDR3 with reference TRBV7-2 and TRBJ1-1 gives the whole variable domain GAGVSQSPSNKVTEKGKDVELRCDPISGHTALYWYRQSLGQGLEFLIYFQGNSAPDKSGLPSDRFSAERTGGSVSTLTIQRTQQEDSAVYLCASSLDILNTEAFFGQGTRLTVV.

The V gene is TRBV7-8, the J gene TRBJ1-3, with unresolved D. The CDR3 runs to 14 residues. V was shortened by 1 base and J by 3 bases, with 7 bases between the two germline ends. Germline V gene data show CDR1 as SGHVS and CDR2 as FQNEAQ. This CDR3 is CASSLGAYGNTIYF. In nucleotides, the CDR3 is TGTGCCAGCAGCTTAGGGGCATATGGAAACACCATATATTTT.

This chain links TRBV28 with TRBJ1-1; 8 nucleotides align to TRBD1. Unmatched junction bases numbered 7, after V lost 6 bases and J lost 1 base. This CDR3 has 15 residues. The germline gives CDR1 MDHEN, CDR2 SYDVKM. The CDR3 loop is CASSQRQGPNTEAFF. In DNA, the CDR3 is TGTGCCAGCAGCCAGAGACAGGGGCCGAACACTGAAGCTTTCTTT.

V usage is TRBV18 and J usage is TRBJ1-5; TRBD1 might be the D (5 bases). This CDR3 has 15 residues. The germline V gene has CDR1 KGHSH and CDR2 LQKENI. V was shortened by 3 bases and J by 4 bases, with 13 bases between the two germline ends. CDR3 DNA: TGTGCCAGCTCACCCGCCGGGGCGAGTAATCAGCCCCAGCATTTT. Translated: CASSPAGASNQPQHF.

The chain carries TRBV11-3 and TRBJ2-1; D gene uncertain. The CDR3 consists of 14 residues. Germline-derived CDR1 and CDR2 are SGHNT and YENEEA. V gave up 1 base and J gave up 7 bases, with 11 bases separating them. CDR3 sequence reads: CASSLGTPRNEQFF. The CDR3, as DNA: TGTGCCAGCAGCTTAGGGACCCCGAGGAATGAGCAGTTCTTC.

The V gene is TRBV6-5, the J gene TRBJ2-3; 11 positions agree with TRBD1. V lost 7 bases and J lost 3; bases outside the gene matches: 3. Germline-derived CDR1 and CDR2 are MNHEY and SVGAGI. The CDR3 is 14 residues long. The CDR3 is CASTRDRGTDTQYF. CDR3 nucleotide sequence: TGTGCCAGCACTCGGGACAGGGGGACAGATACGCAGTATTTT.

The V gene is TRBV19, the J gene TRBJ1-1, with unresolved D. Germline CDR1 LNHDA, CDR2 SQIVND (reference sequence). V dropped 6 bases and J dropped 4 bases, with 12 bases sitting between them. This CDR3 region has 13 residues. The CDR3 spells CASSGWVVTEAFF. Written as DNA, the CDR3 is TGTGCCAGTAGCGGGTGGGTCGTCACTGAAGCTTTCTTT.

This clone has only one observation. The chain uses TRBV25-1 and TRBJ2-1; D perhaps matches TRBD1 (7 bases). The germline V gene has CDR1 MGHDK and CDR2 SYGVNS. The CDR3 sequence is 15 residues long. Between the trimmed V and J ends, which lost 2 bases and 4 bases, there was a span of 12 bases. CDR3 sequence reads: CASSEQQGGYNEQFF. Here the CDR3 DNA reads TGTGCCAGCAGTGAACAGCAGGGGGGTTACAATGAGCAGTTCTTC.

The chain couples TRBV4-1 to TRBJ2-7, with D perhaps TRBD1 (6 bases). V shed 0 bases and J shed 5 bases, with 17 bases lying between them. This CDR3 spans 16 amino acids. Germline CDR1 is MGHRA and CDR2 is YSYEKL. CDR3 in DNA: TGCGCCAGCAGCCAAGATAACAGGGCGGGTTGGGACGAGCAGTACTTC. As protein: CASSQDNRAGWDEQYF.

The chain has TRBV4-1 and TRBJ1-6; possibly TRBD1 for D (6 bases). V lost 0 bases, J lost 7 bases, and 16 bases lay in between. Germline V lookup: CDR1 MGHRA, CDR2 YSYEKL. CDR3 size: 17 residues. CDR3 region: CASSQDYPGQGNSPLHF. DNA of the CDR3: TGCGCCAGCAGCCAAGATTATCCGGGACAAGGAAATTCACCCCTCCACTTT.

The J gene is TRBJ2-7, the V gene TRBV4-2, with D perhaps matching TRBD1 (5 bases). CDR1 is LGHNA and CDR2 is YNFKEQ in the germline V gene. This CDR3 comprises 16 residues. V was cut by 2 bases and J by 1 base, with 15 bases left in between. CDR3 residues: CASSQPRGRGSYEQYF. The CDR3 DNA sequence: TGTGCCAGCAGCCAACCCCGTGGTAGGGGATCCTACGAGCAGTACTTC.

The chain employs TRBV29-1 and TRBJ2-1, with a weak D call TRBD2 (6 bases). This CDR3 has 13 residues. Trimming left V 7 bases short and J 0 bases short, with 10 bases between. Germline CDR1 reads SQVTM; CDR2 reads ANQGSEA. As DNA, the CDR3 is TGCAGCGGGGACTCATTCTCCTACAATGAGCAGTTCTTC. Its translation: CSGDSFSYNEQFF.